This T cell receptor (beta chain) came from a study of blood T cell repertoires in COVID-19. This table comes from immunoSEQ multiplex PCR, and its TCRdb copy is limited to in-frame clones, with some not included. The sample holds approximately 60,000 clones; 78% are singletons and the top ten take approximately 15%. Trimming took off 0 bases at V and 2 bases at J, with 10 bases between the two ends. The CDR3 is 15 residues long. Germline-derived CDR1 and CDR2 are MNHEY and SMNVEV (reference sequence). The V and J genes are TRBV27 and TRBJ2-5; tentatively, D is TRBD2 (6 bases). This sequence was found in a man in his sixties with COVID-19, enrolled during active disease. Sequenced: peripheral blood. The CDR3 DNA is TGTGCCAGCAGTTTATCGGCTAGCGAGCAAGAGACCCAGTACTTC. As protein: CASSLSASEQETQYF.